This is a list of T cell receptor beta chains from one sample in a study of identical twins. TCRdb called the 5' RACE reads again in MiXCR, with one record for every CDR3 protein. Among roughly 710,000 distinct CDR3 sequences listed, 5.5% to 6.5% were seen once. Sequencing used naive T cells sorted from blood. The receptors were sampled from a man between 18 and 29 years old in good health. Each CDR3 is given with its conserved first and last residue. The order of the fields is CDR3 DNA, CDR3 protein, D gene, clone size, J gene, V gene. A D gene is named only where the DNA matches it firmly. Only some rows state a clone size, as once, few, many or a class for expanded clones.

DNA: TGCGCCAGCAGCTCCTATAAACCGACTAGCGGGAGGGTACGGGAGACCCAGTACTTC; CDR3: CASSSYKPTSGRVRETQYF; D: TRBD2; size: few; J: TRBJ2-5; V: TRBV5-1
DNA: TGCAGTGCTAGTCCCCGGACAGTTAATGAAGCTTTCTTT; CDR3: CSASPRTVNEAFF; D: -; size: -; J: TRBJ1-1; V: TRBV20-1
DNA: TGTGCCAGCAGTTCCTTTGAGACCCAGTACTTC; CDR3: CASSSFETQYF; D: -; size: -; J: TRBJ2-5; V: TRBV6-5
DNA: TGCGCCAGCAGCTTGGATCCAGCGGGAGGGCCGAAAGATACGCAGTATTTT; CDR3: CASSLDPAGGPKDTQYF; D: TRBD2; size: few; J: TRBJ2-3; V: TRBV5-1
DNA: TGTGCCAGCAGTTCCCCCCGGACAGCTACAGATACGCAGTATTTT; CDR3: CASSSPRTATDTQYF; D: -; size: few; J: TRBJ2-3; V: TRBV6-2/TRBV6-3
DNA: TGCAGCGTCCGGGACCCCACCGGGGAGCTGTTTTTT; CDR3: CSVRDPTGELFF; D: -; size: many; J: TRBJ2-2; V: TRBV29-1
DNA: TGTGCCAGCAGTTTACGGGGTCGGAACTATGGCTACACCTTC; CDR3: CASSLRGRNYGYTF; D: -; size: -; J: TRBJ1-2; V: TRBV12-3/TRBV12-4
DNA: TGTGCCAGCATCATCCTCGTGAGTGGGACATGGATCACCGGGGAGCTGTTTTTT; CDR3: CASIILVSGTWITGELFF; D: -; size: -; J: TRBJ2-2; V: TRBV11-1
DNA: TGTGCCAGCAGCTTAGGGGACAGGGTAGGAGAGCAGTTCTTC; CDR3: CASSLGDRVGEQFF; D: TRBD1; size: few; J: TRBJ2-1; V: TRBV27
DNA: TGTGCCAGCAGCGTACAGCCGGGGGGGGCATCCTACAATGAGCAGTTCTTC; CDR3: CASSVQPGGASYNEQFF; D: TRBD2; size: few; J: TRBJ2-1; V: TRBV9
DNA: TGTGCCAGCAGCCCGGAGGGAGCGGGAGACACCGGGGAGCTGTTTTTT; CDR3: CASSPEGAGDTGELFF; D: TRBD2; size: few; J: TRBJ2-2; V: TRBV12-3/TRBV12-4
DNA: TGCGCCAGCAGCTCGCTCGGACTAAACACCAATAATTCACCCCTCCACTTT; CDR3: CASSSLGLNTNNSPLHF; D: -; size: many; J: TRBJ1-6; V: TRBV5-1
DNA: TGCAGTGCTACCTTAGCGGTATCCGTCACAGATACGCAGTATTTT; CDR3: CSATLAVSVTDTQYF; D: -; size: many; J: TRBJ2-3; V: TRBV20-1
DNA: TGCGCCAGCAGCCAAACTAGCGGGAGTATATATGAGCAGTTCTTC; CDR3: CASSQTSGSIYEQFF; D: TRBD2; size: -; J: TRBJ2-1; V: TRBV4-1
DNA: TGTGCCAGCAGCCAGGGAAGGGCTCGTGACTATGGCTACACCTTC; CDR3: CASSQGRARDYGYTF; D: -; size: many; J: TRBJ1-2; V: TRBV3-1
DNA: TGTGCCAGCAGCAAACGACAGGGGATTAATGAAAAACTGTTTTTT; CDR3: CASSKRQGINEKLFF; D: TRBD1; size: few; J: TRBJ1-4; V: TRBV11-2
DNA: TGTGCCAGCAGTTACTCAACAGGGTCGGGAGGCTACACCTTC; CDR3: CASSYSTGSGGYTF; D: -; size: -; J: TRBJ1-2; V: TRBV6-5
DNA: TGTGCCAGTAGTATACCGGGACTAGAGCAGTTCTTC; CDR3: CASSIPGLEQFF; D: TRBD2; size: -; J: TRBJ2-1; V: TRBV19
DNA: TGTGCCAGTAGTATCCCTGTCGGACGGAGCTCTGGAAACACCATATATTTT; CDR3: CASSIPVGRSSGNTIYF; D: -; size: many; J: TRBJ1-3; V: TRBV19
DNA: TGTGCCAGCAGTTCTTGGGTCGAGACCCAGTACTTC; CDR3: CASSSWVETQYF; D: -; size: -; J: TRBJ2-5; V: TRBV6-2/TRBV6-3
DNA: TGTGCCAGCACCAAAAGGGAGGGGGCTAAGTACGAGCAGTACTTC; CDR3: CASTKREGAKYEQYF; D: -; size: -; J: TRBJ2-7; V: TRBV6-1
DNA: TGCAGTGCCGGACGAAGGGAGGACCATGAGCAGTTCTTC; CDR3: CSAGRREDHEQFF; D: -; size: few; J: TRBJ2-1; V: TRBV20-1
DNA: TGTGCCAGCAGTTCACCGGGACAGGGTACCCTGGAGCAGTACTTC; CDR3: CASSSPGQGTLEQYF; D: TRBD1; size: -; J: TRBJ2-7; V: TRBV28
DNA: TGTGCCAGCAGTTACCAACCAGGGGGAAAACCCGGCGAGCAGTACTTC; CDR3: CASSYQPGGKPGEQYF; D: TRBD1; size: -; J: TRBJ2-7; V: TRBV6-2/TRBV6-3
DNA: TGTGCCAGCAGCTCCGCCTTGGGTATCTATGGCTACACCTTC; CDR3: CASSSALGIYGYTF; D: -; size: few; J: TRBJ1-2; V: TRBV11-2
DNA: TGTGCCAGCACGGAGGCGGAGACCCAGTACTTC; CDR3: CASTEAETQYF; D: -; size: few; J: TRBJ2-5; V: TRBV6-5
DNA: TGCAGCGTTTACCCAGGGGGCAGGGAAGCTTTCTTT; CDR3: CSVYPGGREAFF; D: TRBD1; size: many; J: TRBJ1-1; V: TRBV29-1
DNA: TGTGCCAGCAGCCCATTAGCGGGAGTTAATGAGCAGTTCTTC; CDR3: CASSPLAGVNEQFF; D: TRBD2; size: -; J: TRBJ2-1; V: TRBV5-6
DNA: TGCGCCAGCAGCTGGTCGCGGGAGAGGAACACCGGGGAGCTGTTTTTT; CDR3: CASSWSRERNTGELFF; D: TRBD2; size: many; J: TRBJ2-2; V: TRBV5-1
DNA: TGCAGTGCCAGGCTGGGGAGGGCCAGAGAGCAGTTCTTC; CDR3: CSARLGRAREQFF; D: TRBD2; size: few; J: TRBJ2-1; V: TRBV20-1
DNA: TGTGCCACCAGTGATCTCACGGGACTAGCGGAAGTTACAAGCTCCTACAATGAGCAGTTCTTC; CDR3: CATSDLTGLAEVTSSYNEQFF; D: TRBD2; size: -; J: TRBJ2-1; V: TRBV24-1
DNA: TGTGCCAGCAGCTTGGCCGTTGGATCTGCCGGGGGCTATTACTACGAGCAGTACTTC; CDR3: CASSLAVGSAGGYYYEQYF; D: -; size: many; J: TRBJ2-7; V: TRBV5-4
DNA: TGCGCCAGCAGCACTGACAGGGGGCGTGAGCTGTTCTTC; CDR3: CASSTDRGRELFF; D: TRBD1; size: many; J: TRBJ2-1; V: TRBV5-1
DNA: TGTGCCAGCAGCTTCATCCAATACAATGAGCAGTTCTTC; CDR3: CASSFIQYNEQFF; D: -; size: -; J: TRBJ2-1; V: TRBV13
DNA: TGTGCCAGCAGCGTAGAACCTACCTTCCCGGGGTCCACAGATACGCAGTATTTT; CDR3: CASSVEPTFPGSTDTQYF; D: -; size: many; J: TRBJ2-3; V: TRBV9
DNA: TGTGCCAGCAGCTTAATGGCGAGCAACAATGAAAAACTGTTTTTT; CDR3: CASSLMASNNEKLFF; D: -; size: -; J: TRBJ1-4; V: TRBV7-9
DNA: TGCAGTGCTAGAGACGGGGGCCACTCTGGAAACACCATATATTTT; CDR3: CSARDGGHSGNTIYF; D: -; size: few; J: TRBJ1-3; V: TRBV20-1
DNA: TGTGCCAGCAGTTTCGAGTTGGGGCAGCCCCAGCATTTT; CDR3: CASSFELGQPQHF; D: -; size: -; J: TRBJ1-5; V: TRBV7-6
DNA: TGTGCCAGCAGCTTAGAGGCAGGGGGTACCTACGAGCAGTACTTC; CDR3: CASSLEAGGTYEQYF; D: TRBD1; size: -; J: TRBJ2-7; V: TRBV7-9
DNA: TGTGCCAGCAGCCCGGGCGCCCTCTCCTACGAGCAGTACTTC; CDR3: CASSPGALSYEQYF; D: -; size: many; J: TRBJ2-7; V: TRBV16
DNA: TGTGCCTGCAGCAATTACAATGAGCAGTTCTTC; CDR3: CACSNYNEQFF; D: -; size: -; J: TRBJ2-1; V: TRBV7-9
DNA: TGCAGTGCCCGGACAGGACCTCACGAGCAGTACTTC; CDR3: CSARTGPHEQYF; D: TRBD1; size: many; J: TRBJ2-7; V: TRBV20-1
DNA: TGCGCCAGCAGTGGGCAGACCACTGAAGCTTTCTTT; CDR3: CASSGQTTEAFF; D: -; size: few; J: TRBJ1-1; V: TRBV10-1
DNA: TGCAGTGCTAGTAGGCCTAACGCCTACAATGAGCAGTTCTTC; CDR3: CSASRPNAYNEQFF; D: -; size: many; J: TRBJ2-1; V: TRBV20-1
DNA: TGTGCCACCAGCAGGGACCGGGACAGGGTTGGCTACACCTTC; CDR3: CATSRDRDRVGYTF; D: TRBD1; size: -; J: TRBJ1-2; V: TRBV15
DNA: TGTGCCGCTGAGTGGCCCTCGGGGGAGACCCAGTACTTC; CDR3: CAAEWPSGETQYF; D: -; size: -; J: TRBJ2-5; V: TRBV30
DNA: TGTGCCAGCAGCACAGACAGGGGGTATAGCAATCAGCCCCAGCATTTT; CDR3: CASSTDRGYSNQPQHF; D: TRBD1; size: -; J: TRBJ1-5; V: TRBV7-8
DNA: TGTGCCAGCAGCTTCGGGACTACTTACTACGAGCAGTATTTC; CDR3: CASSFGTTYYEQYF; D: TRBD2; size: once; J: TRBJ2-7; V: TRBV11-2
DNA: TGTGCCAGCAGCCCGGGGGTGGATAGAGATACGCAGTATTTT; CDR3: CASSPGVDRDTQYF; D: -; size: many; J: TRBJ2-3; V: TRBV5-6
DNA: TGCAGCGACCTGGGACAAAACAATGAGCAGTTCTTC; CDR3: CSDLGQNNEQFF; D: -; size: many; J: TRBJ2-1; V: TRBV29-1
DNA: TGTGCTAGTGGTGACGGGTCCAATCAGCCCCAGCATTTT; CDR3: CASGDGSNQPQHF; D: -; size: -; J: TRBJ1-5; V: TRBV12-5
DNA: TGTGCCAGCAGTTTTTGGAGGGCCGGGAATGAGCAGTTCTTC; CDR3: CASSFWRAGNEQFF; D: -; size: many; J: TRBJ2-1; V: TRBV27
DNA: TGTGCCAGCAGCTTCGGATGGGCGGCAGATACGCAGTATTTT; CDR3: CASSFGWAADTQYF; D: -; size: many; J: TRBJ2-3; V: TRBV7-2
DNA: TGTGCCAGCAGTTTAGCGCTCGACTTGGTATACACCATATATTTT; CDR3: CASSLALDLVYTIYF; D: -; size: many; J: TRBJ1-3; V: TRBV12-3/TRBV12-4
DNA: TGTGCCATCCGGACACCTAACACCGGGGAGCTGTTTTTT; CDR3: CAIRTPNTGELFF; D: -; size: many; J: TRBJ2-2; V: TRBV24-1
DNA: TGTGCCACCCGGGAGATGGTTGGCAATCAGCCCCAGCATTTT; CDR3: CATREMVGNQPQHF; D: -; size: many; J: TRBJ1-5; V: TRBV15
DNA: TGTGCCACCACCGGGGCGGCGAACGAGCAGTACTTC; CDR3: CATTGAANEQYF; D: -; size: many; J: TRBJ2-7; V: TRBV6-5